The T cell receptor (beta chain) under discussion was sequenced for a study of blood T cell repertoires in COVID-19. On the study more broadly: The United States, Italy and Spain provided the acute and convalescent COVID-19 samples. PBMCs, B-cell-depleted T cells, or T cells were the source of the cDNA or gDNA that made up the material.

Recruited during active infection, patients (from Seattle) were subsequently followed longitudinally. Germline CDR1 MNHEY, CDR2 SVGAGI. This CDR3 region has 13 residues. Unmatched junction bases numbered 5, after V lost 2 bases and J lost 8 bases. Authors' data handling: Quantification of nucleated cells was approximated via reference gene primer amplification. Using immunoSEQ multiplex PCR, the repertoire was profiled, and TCRdb retains in-frame clones only, with some absent. That table furnishes V, J and clone size, whereas the DNA furnished D and trimming. This table holds a few hundred thousand clones, about 85% found once.

V is TRBV6-5 and J is TRBJ1-1; 7 bases are a match to TRBD1. The sample was peripheral blood. This clonotype was obtained from a human donor with COVID-19, enrolled during active disease. The donor label of this sample is uncertain. The CDR3 bases are TGTGCCAGCAGTTACCGGACAGGAGTGGAAGCTTTCTTT. Amino acids: CASSYRTGVEAFF.